Listed below are T cell receptor beta chains from one sample, sequenced in a study of OX40 agonist ivuxolimab in advanced cancers. Here immunoSEQ multiplex PCR was the method, and the copy in TCRdb shows in-frame clones only, minus some. The sample lists around 80,000 clones; 84% were seen once. The sequences come from CD4+ or CD8+ T cells sorted from blood, collected in a trial of the OX40 agonist ivuxolimab. The source is an adult with an advanced solid tumor such as melanoma, head and neck, liver or kidney cancer. The CDR3 runs from the conserved cysteine through the conserved F or W. Each record gives: V gene, D gene, clone size, J gene, CDR3 protein, CDR3 DNA. D genes are given only for firm matches. Not every row has a clone size; where given, it reads once, few, many or a size class.

v_gene: TRBV25-1
d_gene: TRBD1
abundance: .
j_gene: TRBJ1-4
CDR3aa: CASSDTRGANEKLFF
CDR3nt: TGTGCCAGCAGTGACACCAGGGGGGCTAATGAAAAACTGTTTTTT

v_gene: TRBV27
d_gene: .
abundance: .
j_gene: TRBJ2-5
CDR3aa: CASSLFVRETQYF
CDR3nt: TGTGCCAGCAGTTTATTCGTTCGCGAGACCCAGTACTTC

v_gene: TRBV9
d_gene: TRBD2
abundance: .
j_gene: TRBJ2-1
CDR3aa: CASSVISGGSLSYNEQFF
CDR3nt: TGTGCCAGCAGCGTTATTAGCGGGGGGTCTCTCTCCTACAATGAGCAGTTCTTC

v_gene: TRBV28
d_gene: .
abundance: once
j_gene: TRBJ1-2
CDR3aa: CASRRTPGGHYGYTF
CDR3nt: TGTGCCAGCCGTAGGACCCCCGGAGGTCACTATGGCTACACCTTC

v_gene: TRBV18
d_gene: TRBD1
abundance: .
j_gene: TRBJ2-4
CDR3aa: CASSPEGQKNIQYF
CDR3nt: TGTGCCAGCTCACCTGAGGGACAGAAAAACATTCAGTACTTC

v_gene: TRBV6-6
d_gene: .
abundance: .
j_gene: TRBJ1-4
CDR3aa: CASSYGVQGDGLFF
CDR3nt: TGTGCCAGCAGTTACGGGGTACAGGGTGACGGGCTGTTTTTT

v_gene: TRBV9
d_gene: TRBD1
abundance: .
j_gene: TRBJ2-5
CDR3aa: CASSAGQGKETQYF
CDR3nt: TGTGCCAGCAGCGCGGGACAGGGCAAAGAGACCCAGTACTTC

v_gene: TRBV7-2
d_gene: TRBD1
abundance: .
j_gene: TRBJ1-2
CDR3aa: CASSEQGAGGHTF
CDR3nt: TGTGCCAGCAGCGAACAGGGGGCGGGTGGCCACACCTTC

v_gene: TRBV28
d_gene: .
abundance: .
j_gene: TRBJ2-5
CDR3aa: CASSRQGGETQYF
CDR3nt: TGTGCCAGCAGCCGACAGGGAGGAGAGACCCAGTACTTC

v_gene: TRBV18
d_gene: .
abundance: few
j_gene: TRBJ2-3
CDR3aa: CASSPPVMDTQYF
CDR3nt: TGTGCCAGCTCACCACCGGTAATGGATACGCAGTATTTT

v_gene: TRBV7-6
d_gene: TRBD2
abundance: .
j_gene: TRBJ2-1
CDR3aa: CASSLPAGGLVNEQFF
CDR3nt: TGTGCCAGCAGCTTACCGGCGGGGGGGCTGGTGAATGAGCAGTTCTTC

v_gene: TRBV5-1
d_gene: TRBD2
abundance: .
j_gene: TRBJ2-1
CDR3aa: CASTGGAHTYNEQFF
CDR3nt: TGCGCCAGCACGGGGGGGGCCCACACCTACAATGAGCAGTTCTTC

v_gene: TRBV28
d_gene: TRBD1
abundance: few
j_gene: TRBJ1-1
CDR3aa: CASSAPGQWTEAFF
CDR3nt: TGTGCCAGCAGTGCTCCGGGACAGTGGACTGAAGCTTTCTTT

v_gene: TRBV20-1
d_gene: .
abundance: .
j_gene: TRBJ1-2
CDR3aa: CSATGTYGYTF
CDR3nt: TGCAGTGCTACCGGGACTTATGGCTACACCTTC

v_gene: TRBV18
d_gene: .
abundance: once
j_gene: TRBJ1-6
CDR3aa: CASSTQESSPLHF
CDR3nt: TGTGCCAGCTCAACTCAGGAATCCTCACCCCTCCACTTT

v_gene: TRBV19
d_gene: .
abundance: once
j_gene: TRBJ2-5
CDR3aa: CASSIGLLFQETQYF
CDR3nt: TGTGCCAGTAGTATTGGACTACTCTTCCAAGAGACCCAGTACTTC

v_gene: TRBV7-9
d_gene: .
abundance: .
j_gene: TRBJ2-1
CDR3aa: CASSGRAQDEQFF
CDR3nt: TGTGCCAGCAGCGGCCGGGCCCAGGATGAGCAGTTCTTC

v_gene: TRBV27
d_gene: TRBD1
abundance: few
j_gene: TRBJ1-6
CDR3aa: CASRETGVGNSPLHF
CDR3nt: TGTGCCAGCAGAGAAACAGGGGTGGGGAATTCACCCCTCCACTTT

v_gene: TRBV5-1
d_gene: .
abundance: .
j_gene: TRBJ2-7
CDR3aa: CASSFAGRSAAEQYF
CDR3nt: TGCGCCAGCAGCTTCGCCGGACGATCCGCGGCCGAGCAGTACTTC

v_gene: TRBV6-6
d_gene: TRBD1
abundance: .
j_gene: TRBJ1-2
CDR3aa: CASSPGTGSKDYGYTF
CDR3nt: TGTGCCAGCAGTCCCGGGACAGGGTCCAAAGACTATGGCTACACCTTC

v_gene: TRBV7-9
d_gene: .
abundance: .
j_gene: TRBJ2-2
CDR3aa: CASSQDRPGFNTGELFF
CDR3nt: TGTGCCAGCAGCCAAGACCGCCCCGGGTTTAACACCGGGGAGCTGTTTTTT